These 21 T cell receptor beta chains were sequenced from one sample in a study of T cell changes during pregnancy in multiple sclerosis. Sequencing was performed with immunoSEQ multiplex PCR; in TCRdb, only in-frame clones are kept and a portion is missing. In the table there are some 87,000 clones, almost 95% of which are singletons. The sequencing used peripheral blood, collected in the first trimester of pregnancy. The receptor set was obtained from a female donor with multiple sclerosis, enrolled in a pregnancy study.

V is TRBV27 and J is TRBJ2-7; 14 bases align to TRBD2. V lost 5 bases to trimming and J lost 3 bases; unmatched junction nucleotides: 3. CDR3 length: 15 amino acids. CDR1 MNHEY and CDR2 SMNVEV come from the germline V gene (reference sequence). CDR3: CASSLGTSGSYEQYF. The CDR3 DNA reads as TGTGCCAGCAGTCTCGGGACTAGCGGGAGCTACGAGCAGTACTTC.

V and J are TRBV6-5 and TRBJ2-1, with TRBD1 matching over 10 bases. Trimming took 5 bases from V and 9 from J; bases not matched to a gene: 7. This CDR3 contains 14 residues. The germline gives CDR1 MNHEY, CDR2 SVGAGI. The CDR3 nucleotides are TGTGCCAGCAGTCCCGGGACAGGGGCGGGTGAGCAGTTCTTC. Translating it yields CASSPGTGAGEQFF.

The chain combines TRBV29-1 with TRBJ2-1; 10 nucleotides match TRBD1. V dropped 7 bases and J dropped 4; count of bases not matched to a gene: 10. Germline CDR1 is SQVTM and CDR2 is ANQGSEA. This CDR3 region has 15 residues. CDR3 DNA sequence: TGCAGCGCCGTAGGGGGGACAGGGGTTTACAATGAGCAGTTCTTC. Translating gives CSAVGGTGVYNEQFF.

The genes are TRBV7-6 and TRBJ2-1, with 7 bases that match TRBD1. Germline assignment: CDR1 SGHVS and CDR2 FNYEAQ. CDR3 length: 19 amino acids. V shed 5 bases, J shed 0 bases, and the junction held 16 bases outside the gene matches. Here the CDR3 reads CASSVSRDRVSFSYNEQFF. CDR3 in DNA: TGTGCCAGCAGCGTCAGCCGCGACAGGGTCTCGTTCTCCTACAATGAGCAGTTCTTC. The variable domain in full, with the rest retrieved from reference TRBV7-6 and TRBJ2-1, is GAGVSQSPRYKVTKRGQDVALRCDPISGHVSLYWYRQALGQGPEFLTYFNYEAQQDKSGLPNDRFSAERPEGSISTLTIQRTEQRDSAMYRCASSVSRDRVSFSYNEQFFGPGTRLTVL.

This chain joins TRBV14 and TRBJ2-7; the D gene is possibly TRBD2 (5 bases). V was cut by 4 bases and J by 3 bases, with 22 bases left in between. Germline V gene sequence: CDR1 SGHDN, CDR2 FVKESK. This CDR3 is 17 amino acids long. The CDR3 here is CASSRRGRPTFSYEQYF. The CDR3 DNA is TGTGCCAGCAGCCGCCGCGGGCGTCCAACCTTTAGCTACGAGCAGTACTTC.

V gene TRBV7-3 combines with J gene TRBJ2-5; 11 bases are shared with TRBD1. Germline CDR1 SGHTA, CDR2 FQGTGA. Germline trimming cut 4 bases from V and 1 base from J; bases unmatched to any gene: 5. There are 16 residues in the CDR3. CDR3 DNA sequence: TGTGCCAGCAGCTATCGGGACAGGGGGGGCCAAGAGACCCAGTACTTC. Translation gives CASSYRDRGGQETQYF. Variable domain in full (rest from reference TRBV7-3 and TRBJ2-5): GAGVSQTPSNKVTEKGKYVELRCDPISGHTALYWYRQSLGQGPEFLIYFQGTGAADDSGLPNDRFFAVRPEGSVSTLKIQRTERGDSAVYLCASSYRDRGGQETQYFGPGTRLLVL.

The chain recombines TRBV27 with TRBJ2-1; possibly TRBD2 for D (6 bases). Germline-derived CDR1 and CDR2 are MNHEY and SMNVEV (reference sequence). The V and J ends lost 3 bases and 6 bases respectively, with 12 bases between them. The CDR3 loop spans 14 amino acids. The CDR3 DNA follows: TGTGCCAGCAGTTTTGCAAGGGACTCCAATGAGCAGTTCTTC. Protein: CASSFARDSNEQFF.

This chain uses TRBV7-6 with TRBJ1-2; 8 bases are a match to TRBD1. Germline V gene sequence: CDR1 SGHVS, CDR2 FNYEAQ. CDR3 size: 16 residues. V shed 1 base, J shed 5 bases, and the junction held 9 bases outside the gene matches. Written as DNA, the CDR3 is TGTGCCAGCAGCTTAGGGCTGGACAGGGTAGAGTATGGCTACACCTTC. Its protein product is CASSLGLDRVEYGYTF.

The rearrangement joins TRBV4-2 to TRBJ2-3; D call uncertain. V lost 7 bases and J lost 4, with 12 bases in between. CDR3 length: 13 residues. Germline CDR1 is LGHNA and CDR2 is YNFKEQ. This CDR3 is CASNLEVSDTQYF. The DNA of the CDR3 is TGTGCCAGCAACCTCGAGGTATCAGATACGCAGTATTTT.

The chain joins TRBV14 to TRBJ1-1, with a possible D match to TRBD1 (6 bases). The CDR3 is made up of 15 amino acids. V was cut by 3 bases and J by 4 bases, with 15 bases left in between. CDR1 and CDR2 from the germline V gene are SGHDN and FVKESK. The CDR3 DNA reads as TGTGCCAGCAGCCAGAATACAGGGAGGGGCACTGAAGCTTTCTTT. Encoded protein: CASSQNTGRGTEAFF.

The V gene is TRBV11-1, the J gene TRBJ2-2, with TRBD1 matching over 7 bases. The CDR3 consists of 15 residues. The trim removed 1 base at V and 5 bases at J, leaving 4 bases unmatched. CDR1 SGHAT and CDR2 FQDESV come from the germline V gene (reference sequence). This chain's CDR3 is CASSLGEGATGELFF. CDR3 in DNA: TGTGCCAGCAGCTTAGGAGAGGGGGCGACCGGGGAGCTGTTTTTT.

The CDR3 region is CASSVTSGSLGEQYF. DNA for the CDR3: TGTGCCAGCAGCGTCACTAGCGGGAGTCTAGGTGAGCAGTACTTC. V gene TRBV11-2 combines with J gene TRBJ2-7; 11 bases line up with TRBD2. This CDR3 is built from 15 residues. V shed 5 bases, J shed 7 bases, and the junction held 10 bases outside the gene matches. CDR1 SGHAT and CDR2 FQNNGV come from the germline V gene.

J is TRBJ1-1 and V is TRBV5-1; the D is unclear. V lost 4 bases to trimming and J lost 0 bases, with 7 bases between them. This CDR3 spans 13 amino acids. Germline V gives CDR1 SGHRS, CDR2 YFSETQ. The CDR3: CASSRELNTEAFF. The DNA for the CDR3 is TGCGCCAGCAGCAGGGAGCTGAACACTGAAGCTTTCTTT.

This chain connects TRBV7-8 to TRBJ1-4; 7 bases agree with TRBD1. The CDR3 has 13 amino acids. CDR1 and CDR2 from the germline V gene are SGHVS and FQNEAQ. The trim removed 4 bases at V and 8 bases at J, leaving 4 bases unmatched. Written as DNA, the CDR3 is TGTGCCAGCAGCTACCGGACAGGCGAAAAACTGTTTTTT. It translates to CASSYRTGEKLFF.

The CDR3 sequence is CASSPLQGRNQPQHF. In DNA form, the CDR3 reads TGTGCCAGCAGCCCACTCCAGGGTCGCAATCAGCCCCAGCATTTT. The chain couples TRBV6-1 to TRBJ1-5; possible D gene TRBD1, 5 bases. V lost 6 bases and J lost 2, with 14 bases in between. The CDR3 consists of 15 residues. From germline, CDR1 is MNHNS and CDR2 SASEGT.

The CDR3 bases are TGTGCCAGCACCCGACTAGCGGGAGGCCTGGGGGAGACCCAGTACTTC. Its translation is CASTRLAGGLGETQYF. The J gene is TRBJ2-5, the V gene TRBV2; 13 bases line up with TRBD2. CDR1 and CDR2 from the germline V gene are SNHLY and FYNNEI. J lost 5 bases, V lost 7 bases, and 10 bases had no gene match. The CDR3 is 16 amino acids.

This clone was picked up one time. This chain uses TRBV13 with TRBJ2-7; D may be TRBD2 (6 bases). Trimming took off 5 bases at V and 6 bases at J, with 14 bases between the two ends. Germline V lookup: CDR1 PRHDT, CDR2 FYEKMQ (reference sequence). The CDR3 spans 13 residues. The chain's CDR3 is CASSRDSRAEQYF. The CDR3 DNA follows: TGTGCCAGCAGCCGGGACTCCCGAGCCGAGCAGTACTTC.

J is TRBJ2-7 and V is TRBV2, with TRBD2 as a possible D gene (6 bases). The V gene's germline CDR1 is SNHLY and CDR2 FYNNEI. Trimming took off 6 bases at V and 3 bases at J, with 15 bases between the two ends. The length of the CDR3 is 14 residues. The CDR3 DNA reads as TGTGCCAGCAGGTTAGCAGGAGGGGTCTACGAGCAGTACTTC. Amino acids: CASRLAGGVYEQYF.

The rearrangement links TRBV27 to TRBJ2-7; D is perhaps TRBD1 (6 bases). V lost 3 bases to trimming and J lost 3 bases, with 12 bases between them. Germline V gene lookup returns CDR1 MNHEY and CDR2 SMNVEV (reference sequence). The CDR3 sequence is 14 residues long. The CDR3 loop reads CASSFGDTNYEQYF. CDR3 DNA sequence: TGTGCCAGCAGTTTCGGGGACACGAACTACGAGCAGTACTTC.

The chain carries TRBV27 and TRBJ1-4; D not certain. The CDR3 consists of 13 residues. Trimming left V 5 bases short and J 3 bases short, with 7 bases between. The germline gives CDR1 MNHEY, CDR2 SMNVEV (reference sequence). CDR3 amino acids: CASSTNSNEKLFF. The CDR3 DNA reads TGTGCCAGCAGTACTAATTCTAATGAAAAACTGTTTTTT.

The chain uses TRBV7-9 and TRBJ1-4; no clear D. CDR3 size: 16 residues. Germline assignment: CDR1 SEHNR and CDR2 FQNEAQ (reference sequence). V was clipped by 8 bases and J by 2 bases, with 18 bases between them. As DNA, the CDR3 is TGTGCCAGCCTGCCCGTGATGGTCCGGACTAATGAAAAACTGTTTTTT. It specifies CASLPVMVRTNEKLFF. The full variable domain, its missing parts supplied by reference TRBV7-9 and TRBJ1-4, is DTGVSQNPRHKITKRGQNVTFRCDPISEHNRLYWYRQTLGQGPEFLTYFQNEAQLEKSRLLSDRFSAERPKGSFSTLEIQRTEQGDSAMYLCASLPVMVRTNEKLFFGSGTQLSVL.